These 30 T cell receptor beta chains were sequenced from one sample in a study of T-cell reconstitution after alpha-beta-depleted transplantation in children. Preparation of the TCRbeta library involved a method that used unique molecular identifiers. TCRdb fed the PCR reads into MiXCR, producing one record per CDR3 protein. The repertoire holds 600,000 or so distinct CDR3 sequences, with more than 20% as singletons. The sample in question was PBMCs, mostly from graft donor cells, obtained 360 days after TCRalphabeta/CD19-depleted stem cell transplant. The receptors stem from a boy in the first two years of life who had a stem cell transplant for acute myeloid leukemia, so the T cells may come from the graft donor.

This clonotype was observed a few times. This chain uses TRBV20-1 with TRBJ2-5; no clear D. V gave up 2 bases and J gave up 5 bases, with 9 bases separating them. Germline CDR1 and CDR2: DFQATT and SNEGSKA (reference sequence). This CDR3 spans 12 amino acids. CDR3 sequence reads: CSARNPPETQYF. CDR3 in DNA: TGCAGTGCTAGAAACCCCCCGGAGACCCAGTACTTC.

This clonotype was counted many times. The CDR3 region is CASSLDYGTDTQYF. The CDR3, as DNA: TGTGCCAGCAGCTTAGACTACGGCACAGATACGCAGTATTTT. The chain joins TRBV11-2 to TRBJ2-3; D is undetermined. Germline-derived CDR1 and CDR2 are SGHAT and FQNNGV. Between the trimmed V and J ends, which lost 0 bases and 1 base, there was a span of 5 bases. The CDR3 spans 14 residues.

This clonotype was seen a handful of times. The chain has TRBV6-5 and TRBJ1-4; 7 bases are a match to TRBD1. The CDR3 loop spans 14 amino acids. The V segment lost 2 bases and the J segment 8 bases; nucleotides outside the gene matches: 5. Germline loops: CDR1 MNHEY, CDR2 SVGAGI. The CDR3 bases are TGTGCCAGCAGTTACAGAACAGGGGCAGAAAAACTGTTTTTT. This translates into CASSYRTGAEKLFF.

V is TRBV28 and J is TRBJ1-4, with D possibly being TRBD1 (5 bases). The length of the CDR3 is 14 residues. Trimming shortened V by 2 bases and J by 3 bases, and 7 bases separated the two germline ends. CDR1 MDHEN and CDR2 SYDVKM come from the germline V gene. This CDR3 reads CASSLRDANEKLFF. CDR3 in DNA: TGTGCCAGCAGTTTACGGGACGCTAATGAAAAACTGTTTTTT.

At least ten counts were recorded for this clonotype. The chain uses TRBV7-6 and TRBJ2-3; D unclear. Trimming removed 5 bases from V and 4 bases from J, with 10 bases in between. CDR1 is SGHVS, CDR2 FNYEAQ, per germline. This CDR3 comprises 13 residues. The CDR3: CASSRLGADTQYF. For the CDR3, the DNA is TGTGCCAGCAGCCGCCTTGGCGCAGATACGCAGTATTTT.

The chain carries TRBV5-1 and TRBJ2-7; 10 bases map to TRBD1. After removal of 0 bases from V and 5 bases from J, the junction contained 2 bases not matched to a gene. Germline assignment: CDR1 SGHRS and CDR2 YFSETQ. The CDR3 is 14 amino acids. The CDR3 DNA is TGCGCCAGCAGCTTGGTGGGGACAGGGGACGAGCAGTACGTC. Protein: CASSLVGTGDEQYV.

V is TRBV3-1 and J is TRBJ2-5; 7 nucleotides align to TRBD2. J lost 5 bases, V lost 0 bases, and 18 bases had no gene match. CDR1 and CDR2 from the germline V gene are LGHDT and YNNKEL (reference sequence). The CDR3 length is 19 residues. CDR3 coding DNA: TGTGCCAGCAGCCAAGAGGGATATAGTAGCGGGTCCCTTTCGGAGACCCAGTACTTC. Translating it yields CASSQEGYSSGSLSETQYF.

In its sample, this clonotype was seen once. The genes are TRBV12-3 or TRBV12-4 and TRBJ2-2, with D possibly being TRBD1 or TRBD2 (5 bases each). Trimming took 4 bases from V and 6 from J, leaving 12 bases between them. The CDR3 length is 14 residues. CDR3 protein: CASSWDLKAGELFF. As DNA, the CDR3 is TGTGCCAGCAGTTGGGACCTAAAGGCCGGGGAGCTGTTTTTT.

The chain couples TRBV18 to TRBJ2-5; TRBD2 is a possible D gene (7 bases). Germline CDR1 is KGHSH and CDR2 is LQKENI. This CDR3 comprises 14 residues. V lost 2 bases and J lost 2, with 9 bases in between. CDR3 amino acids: CASSPGGAQETQYF. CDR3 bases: TGTGCCAGCTCACCAGGGGGGGCTCAAGAGACCCAGTACTTC.

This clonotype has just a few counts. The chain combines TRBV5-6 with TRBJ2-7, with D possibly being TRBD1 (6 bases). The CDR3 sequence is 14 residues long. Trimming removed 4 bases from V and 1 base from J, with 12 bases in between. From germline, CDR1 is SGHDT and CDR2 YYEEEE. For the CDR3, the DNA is TGTGCCAGCAGCGCCCCAGGGGAATCCTACGAGCAGTACGTC. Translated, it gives CASSAPGESYEQYV.

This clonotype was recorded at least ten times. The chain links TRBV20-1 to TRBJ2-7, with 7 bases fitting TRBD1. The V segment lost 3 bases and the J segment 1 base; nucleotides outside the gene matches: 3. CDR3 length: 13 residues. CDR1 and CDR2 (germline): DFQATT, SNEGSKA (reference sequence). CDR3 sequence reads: CSARGTASYEQYF. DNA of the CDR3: TGCAGTGCTAGGGGGACAGCATCCTACGAGCAGTACTTC.

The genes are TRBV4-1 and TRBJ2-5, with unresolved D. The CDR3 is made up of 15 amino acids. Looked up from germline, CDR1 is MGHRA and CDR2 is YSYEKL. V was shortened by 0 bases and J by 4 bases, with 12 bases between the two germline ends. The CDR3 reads CASSQDWPAPETQYF. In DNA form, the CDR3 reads TGCGCCAGCAGCCAAGATTGGCCAGCACCAGAGACCCAGTACTTC.

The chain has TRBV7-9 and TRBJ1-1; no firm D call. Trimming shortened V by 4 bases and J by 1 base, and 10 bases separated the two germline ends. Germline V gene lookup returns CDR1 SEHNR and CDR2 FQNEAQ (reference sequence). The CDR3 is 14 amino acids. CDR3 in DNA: TGTGCCAGCAGCTACGGACGGTGGAACACTGAAGCTTTCTTT. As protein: CASSYGRWNTEAFF.

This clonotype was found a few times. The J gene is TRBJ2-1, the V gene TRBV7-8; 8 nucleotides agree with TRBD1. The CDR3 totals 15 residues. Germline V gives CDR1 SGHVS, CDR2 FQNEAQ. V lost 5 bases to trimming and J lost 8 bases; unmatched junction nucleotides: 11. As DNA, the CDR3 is TGTGCCAGCAGCCCTAGGGGGCAGGGGGCGGATGAGCAGTTCTTC. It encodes CASSPRGQGADEQFF.

The DNA for the CDR3 is TGTGCCAGTAGATGGGGAGCAGCCACCGGGGAGCTGTTTTTT. Amino acid sequence: CASRWGAATGELFF. The V call is TRBV19, the J call TRBJ2-2; tentative D call: TRBD2 (5 bases). Germline V gene data show CDR1 as LNHDA and CDR2 as SQIVND (reference sequence). Trimming left V 6 bases short and J 4 bases short, with 12 bases between. The CDR3 sequence is 14 residues long.

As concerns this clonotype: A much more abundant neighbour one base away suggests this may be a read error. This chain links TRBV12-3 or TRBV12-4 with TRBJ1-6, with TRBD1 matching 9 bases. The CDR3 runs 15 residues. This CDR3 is CASRAGTGYNSALHF. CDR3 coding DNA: TGTGCCAGCAGAGCCGGGACAGGGTATAATTCAGCCCTCCACTTT.

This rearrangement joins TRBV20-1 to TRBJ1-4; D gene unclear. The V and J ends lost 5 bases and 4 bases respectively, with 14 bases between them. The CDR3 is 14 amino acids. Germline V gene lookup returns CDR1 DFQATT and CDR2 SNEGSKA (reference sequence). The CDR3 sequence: CSASLGSYNEKLFF. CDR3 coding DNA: TGCAGTGCTTCTTTAGGAAGCTATAATGAAAAACTGTTTTTT.

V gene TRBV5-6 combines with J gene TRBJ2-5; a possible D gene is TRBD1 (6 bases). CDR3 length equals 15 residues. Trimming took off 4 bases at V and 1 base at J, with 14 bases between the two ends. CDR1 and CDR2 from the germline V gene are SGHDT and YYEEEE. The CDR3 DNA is TGTGCCAGCAGCACTTGGCAGGGGATCCAAGAGACCCAGTACTTC. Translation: CASSTWQGIQETQYF.

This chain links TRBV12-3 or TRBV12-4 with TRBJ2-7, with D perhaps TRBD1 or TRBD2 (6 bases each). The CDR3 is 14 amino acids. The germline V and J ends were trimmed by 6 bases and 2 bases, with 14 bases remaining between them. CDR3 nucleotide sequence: TGTGCCAGCAGCAGAGGGGGGTCGACCTACGAGCAGTACTTC. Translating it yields CASSRGGSTYEQYF.

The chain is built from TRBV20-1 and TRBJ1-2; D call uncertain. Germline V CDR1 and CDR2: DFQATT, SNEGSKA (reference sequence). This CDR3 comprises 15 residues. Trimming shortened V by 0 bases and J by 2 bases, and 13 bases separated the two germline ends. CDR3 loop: CSARDDPRGNYGYTF. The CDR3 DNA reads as TGCAGTGCTAGAGATGATCCCAGAGGCAACTATGGCTACACCTTC.

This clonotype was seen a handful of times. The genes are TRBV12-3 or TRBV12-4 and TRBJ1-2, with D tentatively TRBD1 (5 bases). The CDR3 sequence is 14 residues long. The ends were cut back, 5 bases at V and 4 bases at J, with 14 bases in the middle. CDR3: CASSRPQGSYGYTF. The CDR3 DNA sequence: TGTGCCAGCAGTCGCCCCCAGGGATCCTATGGCTACACCTTC.

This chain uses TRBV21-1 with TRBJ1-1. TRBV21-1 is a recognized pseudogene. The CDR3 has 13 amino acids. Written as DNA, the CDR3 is TGTGCCAGCAGTACAGGCCCTAAGTCTGAAGCTTTCTTT. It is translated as CASSTGPKSEAFF.

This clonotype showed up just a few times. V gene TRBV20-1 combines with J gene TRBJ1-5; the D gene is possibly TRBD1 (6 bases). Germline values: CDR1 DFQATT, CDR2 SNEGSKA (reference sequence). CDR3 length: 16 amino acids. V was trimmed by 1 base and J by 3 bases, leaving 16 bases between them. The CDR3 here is CSARVAGEGVNQPQHF. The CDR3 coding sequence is TGCAGTGCTAGAGTCGCAGGAGAGGGGGTCAATCAGCCCCAGCATTTT.

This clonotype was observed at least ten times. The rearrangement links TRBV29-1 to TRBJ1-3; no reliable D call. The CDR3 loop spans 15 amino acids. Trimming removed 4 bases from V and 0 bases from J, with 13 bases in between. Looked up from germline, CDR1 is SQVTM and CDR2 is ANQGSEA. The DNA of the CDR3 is TGCAGCGTTGTTCTCCCCGCGTTCTCTGGAAACACCATATATTTT. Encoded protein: CSVVLPAFSGNTIYF.

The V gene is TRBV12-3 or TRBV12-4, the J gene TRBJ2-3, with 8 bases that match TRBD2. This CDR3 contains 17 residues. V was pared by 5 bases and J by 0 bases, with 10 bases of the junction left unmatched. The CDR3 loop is CASSQRIAGSSTDTQYF. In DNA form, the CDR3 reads TGTGCCAGCAGTCAACGAATAGCGGGGTCTAGCACAGATACGCAGTATTTT.

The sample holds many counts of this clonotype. The DNA for the CDR3 is TGTGCCAGCAGGCGAAGAGGGCGGGGGGGCTACAATGAGCAGTTCTTC. Protein product: CASRRRGRGGYNEQFF. The chain links TRBV12-3 or TRBV12-4 to TRBJ2-1; 9 nucleotides align to TRBD2. CDR3 length equals 16 residues. V lost 6 bases to trimming and J lost 3 bases; unmatched junction nucleotides: 9.

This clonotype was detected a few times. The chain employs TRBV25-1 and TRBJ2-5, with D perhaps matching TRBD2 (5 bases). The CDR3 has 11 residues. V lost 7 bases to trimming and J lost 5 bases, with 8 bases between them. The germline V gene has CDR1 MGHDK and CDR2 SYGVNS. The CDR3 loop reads CASKREETQYF. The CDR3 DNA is TGTGCCAGCAAGAGGGAGGAGACCCAGTACTTC.

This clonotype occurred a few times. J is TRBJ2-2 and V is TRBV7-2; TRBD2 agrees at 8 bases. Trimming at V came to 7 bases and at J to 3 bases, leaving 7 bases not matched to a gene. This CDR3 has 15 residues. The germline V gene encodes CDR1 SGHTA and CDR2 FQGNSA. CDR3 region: CASMSAGDYTGELFF. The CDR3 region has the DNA TGTGCCAGCATGTCAGCGGGGGACTACACCGGGGAGCTGTTTTTT.

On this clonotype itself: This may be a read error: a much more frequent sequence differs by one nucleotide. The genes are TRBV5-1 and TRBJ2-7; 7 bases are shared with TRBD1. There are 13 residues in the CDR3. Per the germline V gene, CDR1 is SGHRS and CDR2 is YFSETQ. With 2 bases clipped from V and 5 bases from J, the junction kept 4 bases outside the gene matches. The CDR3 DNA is TGCGCCAGCAGCTTCCGAACAGGGGACGAGCAGTACTTC. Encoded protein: CASSFRTGDEQYF.

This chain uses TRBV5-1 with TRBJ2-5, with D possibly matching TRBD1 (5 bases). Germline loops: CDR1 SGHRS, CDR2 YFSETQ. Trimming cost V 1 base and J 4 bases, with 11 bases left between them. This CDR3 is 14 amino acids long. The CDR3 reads CASSLPGQGETQYF. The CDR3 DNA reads TGCGCCAGCAGCTTGCCGGGCCAGGGAGAGACCCAGTACTTC.